A single sample is the source of the 18 T cell receptor beta chains below, sequenced in a study of T cells in Graves' hyperthyroidism and ophthalmopathy. What was amplified from RNA transcripts were TCR beta CDR3 regions. First-round RT-PCR of the TCR CDR3 relied on the HTBI primer set. From the multiplex PCR reads, TCRdb called clonotypes with MiXCR, one entry per CDR3 protein. The sample shows 400,000 or so distinct CDR3 sequences, 13% to 15% of them seen only once. The sequenced material came from blood. Receptors originate from a woman aged 55-70 years with Graves' ophthalmopathy.

The CDR3 here is CASSPQGERNSPLHF. The CDR3 DNA follows: TGTGCCAGCAGTCCCCAGGGGGAACGAAATTCACCCCTCCACTTT. The genes are TRBV27 and TRBJ1-6, with 7 bases aligning to TRBD1. J was trimmed by 7 bases and V by 5 bases; bases with no gene match: 8. Germline CDR1 reads MNHEY; CDR2 reads SMNVEV (reference sequence). The CDR3 sequence is 15 residues long.

The rearrangement uses TRBV6-1 and TRBJ2-7; D call uncertain. This CDR3 comprises 13 residues. Trimming removed 3 bases at V and 3 bases at J, with 9 bases between. Germline lookup yields CDR1 MNHNS and CDR2 SASEGT. The CDR3 bases are TGTGCCAGCAGTGAGACACTGTTCTACGAGCAGTACTTC. Protein: CASSETLFYEQYF.

V and J are TRBV28 and TRBJ2-6; D is perhaps TRBD1 (5 bases). Trimming cost V 6 bases and J 0 bases, with 9 bases left between them. The CDR3 consists of 15 residues. The V gene's germline CDR1 is MDHEN and CDR2 SYDVKM. Here the CDR3 DNA reads TGTGCCAGCAGCAGGGTGAGCTCTGGGGCCAACGTCCTGACTTTC. Translation gives CASSRVSSGANVLTF.

This clonotype came up many times. This chain uses TRBV18 with TRBJ1-2; 12 bases match TRBD1. The CDR3 consists of 16 residues. The germline V gene has CDR1 KGHSH and CDR2 LQKENI. Trimming cost V 2 bases and J 5 bases; bases outside gene matches: 6. The CDR3, as DNA: TGTGCCAGCTCACCATCCGGGACAGGGGGCGCTTATGGCTACACCTTC. Residues: CASSPSGTGGAYGYTF.

The genes are TRBV12-3 or TRBV12-4 and TRBJ2-7; D ambiguous. The CDR3 spans 13 residues. The V and J ends lost 5 bases and 4 bases respectively, with 12 bases between them. The CDR3 nucleotides are TGTGCCAGCAGTCCAGACGACACTTACGAGCAGTACTTC. Amino acid sequence: CASSPDDTYEQYF.

V usage is TRBV7-9 and J usage is TRBJ2-3; 11 bases align to TRBD2. CDR1 SEHNR and CDR2 FQNEAQ come from the germline V gene (reference sequence). The CDR3 runs 16 residues. V lost 5 bases, J lost 4 bases, and 8 bases stayed unmatched. This chain's CDR3 is CASSPIAGGGADTQYF. DNA of the CDR3: TGTGCCAGCAGCCCGATAGCGGGAGGGGGCGCAGATACGCAGTATTTT.

The chain links TRBV6-2 or TRBV6-3 to TRBJ1-2; a weak D match, TRBD1 (5 bases). CDR3 size: 13 residues. V gave up 5 bases and J gave up 7 bases, with 14 bases separating them. Germline V gene sequence: CDR1 MNHEY, CDR2 SVGEGT. The CDR3 sequence: CASSGQARAGYTF. In DNA form, the CDR3 reads TGTGCCAGCAGTGGGCAGGCCAGGGCTGGCTACACCTTC.

This clonotype has at least ten counts. The rearrangement uses TRBV30 and TRBJ2-4; 11 nucleotides align to TRBD2. CDR1 is GTSNPN and CDR2 is SVGIG in the germline V gene (reference sequence). The CDR3 is 13 amino acids. J was trimmed by 15 bases and V by 2 bases; bases with no gene match: 9. The CDR3 nucleotides are TGTGCCTGGAGTATCCTGACTAGCGGGAAGGTGTACTTC. Its protein is CAWSILTSGKVYF.

This clonotype occurred many times. The J gene is TRBJ2-2, the V gene TRBV2; D is perhaps TRBD1 or TRBD2 (6 bases each). CDR3 size: 14 residues. Germline CDR1 and CDR2: SNHLY and FYNNEI. The germline V and J ends were trimmed by 4 bases and 9 bases, with 15 bases remaining between them. CDR3 sequence reads: CASSVGGSVRELFF. DNA for the CDR3: TGTGCCAGCAGTGTGGGGGGCTCGGTCCGGGAGCTGTTTTTT. The full variable domain, its missing parts supplied by reference TRBV2 and TRBJ2-2, is EPEVTQTPSHQVTQMGQEVILRCVPISNHLYFYWYRQILGQKVEFLVSFYNNEISEKSEIFDDQFSVERPDGSNFTLKIRSTKLEDSAMYFCASSVGGSVRELFFGEGSRLTVL.

This chain links TRBV19 with TRBJ2-7, with no clear D. CDR3 length: 15 residues. Germline V gives CDR1 LNHDA, CDR2 SQIVND (reference sequence). V was trimmed by 3 bases and J by 0 bases, leaving 12 bases between them. CDR3 protein: CASSMAGAGSYEQYF. CDR3 DNA: TGTGCCAGTAGTATGGCCGGCGCCGGCTCCTACGAGCAGTACTTC.

This clonotype was picked up many times. V usage is TRBV20-1 and J usage is TRBJ2-1, with D possibly being TRBD2 (6 bases). The V end lost 1 base, the J end lost 3 bases, and 10 bases lay between the germline ends. CDR1 is DFQATT and CDR2 is SNEGSKA in the germline V gene (reference sequence). CDR3 size: 14 residues. In DNA, the CDR3 is TGCAGTGCTAGAGCTAGCGCGCTCTACAATGAGCAGTTCTTC. Its translation is CSARASALYNEQFF.

This rearrangement joins TRBV9 to TRBJ2-1; 14 nucleotides align to TRBD2. The V gene end was trimmed by 4 bases and the J gene end by 4 bases; junction bases not matched to a gene: 19. The CDR3 is 21 amino acids. Per germline, CDR1 SGDLS and CDR2 YYNGEE. This chain's CDR3 is CASSKRDRPGTSGRFYNEQFF. The CDR3 DNA is TGTGCCAGCAGCAAAAGGGACCGTCCCGGGACTAGCGGGAGATTTTACAATGAGCAGTTCTTC.

The rearrangement uses TRBV7-9 and TRBJ1-6; D gene ambiguous. V dropped 5 bases and J dropped 10 bases, with 15 bases sitting between them. CDR1 is SEHNR and CDR2 is FQNEAQ in the germline V gene (reference sequence). The CDR3 length is 14 residues. DNA for the CDR3: TGTGCCAGCAGCCCCCCGGCCCTCGGATCACCCCTCCACTTT. This codes for CASSPPALGSPLHF.

The chain has TRBV27 and TRBJ2-3; no definite D call. CDR3 length: 14 residues. Germline CDR1 reads MNHEY; CDR2 reads SMNVEV (reference sequence). V was clipped by 3 bases and J by 0 bases, with 7 bases between them. The CDR3 loop reads CASSFPDSTDTQYF. CDR3 DNA sequence: TGTGCCAGCAGTTTCCCGGACAGCACAGATACGCAGTATTTT.

The rearrangement links TRBV29-1 to TRBJ2-1, with D possibly matching TRBD2 (6 bases). The CDR3 covers 16 residues. Trimming pared 3 bases from V and 8 bases from J, leaving 23 bases between. Germline values: CDR1 SQVTM, CDR2 ANQGSEA. The CDR3 bases are TGCAGCGTTGAGGGGGGAGAAAATAGCCTCGTCGATGAGCAGTTCTTC. This translates into CSVEGGENSLVDEQFF.

This clonotype was found a few times. V usage is TRBV10-3 and J usage is TRBJ2-5; 13 bases fit TRBD2. This CDR3 is 14 amino acids long. Looked up from germline, CDR1 is ENHRY and CDR2 is SYGVKD. Losses at the gene ends were 10 bases for V and 6 bases for J; bases not matched to a gene: 8. CDR3 loop: CATRTSGSHKTQYF. The CDR3 DNA follows: TGTGCCACCAGGACTAGCGGGAGCCATAAGACCCAGTACTTC.

This clonotype was seen a handful of times. This clone may be a read error of a much larger clone one base away. V usage is TRBV11-2 and J usage is TRBJ2-7; TRBD1 might be the D (5 bases). Germline V gene sequence: CDR1 SGHAT, CDR2 FQNNGV. This CDR3 has 14 residues. The CDR3 nucleotides are TGTGCCAGCAGCTTAGCACAGGCCCGCTACGGGCAGTACTTC. Protein: CASSLAQARYGQYF. The full variable domain, in which reference TRBV11-2 and TRBJ2-7 provide the parts outside the CDR3, is EAGVAQSPRYKIIEKRQSVAFWCNPISGHATLYWYQQILGQGPKLLIQFQNNGVVDDSQLPKDRFSAERLKGVDSTLKIQPAKLEDSAVYLCASSLAQARYGQYFGPGTRLTVT.

This clonotype occurred many times. The chain couples TRBV20-1 to TRBJ2-1, with D uncertain. The CDR3 is made up of 15 amino acids. V was trimmed by 4 bases and J by 5 bases, leaving 18 bases between them. Germline V lookup: CDR1 DFQATT, CDR2 SNEGSKA (reference sequence). The CDR3 sequence is CSAKPPQLLNNEQFF. The CDR3 DNA reads as TGCAGTGCTAAGCCCCCCCAATTATTAAACAATGAGCAGTTCTTC.